This TCR beta chain came from a study of blood T cell repertoires in COVID-19. As for the study in general: Nucleic acid was either cDNA or gDNA, and it came from T cells, B-cell-depleted T cells, or PBMCs.

The data were produced by immunoSEQ multiplex PCR, yet TCRdb's version contains in-frame clones alone and is incomplete. The data show some 180,000 clones, 65% to 80% seen once. The CDR3 has 12 amino acids. Germline-derived CDR1 and CDR2 are SGHRS and YFSETQ. Trimming removed 4 bases from V and 7 bases from J, with 9 bases in between. This chain links TRBV5-1 with TRBJ2-4; D gene uncertain. The receptor's source is a woman in her seventies in a cohort exposed to, infected with or recovered from COVID-19 (not recorded which). The sample taken for sequencing was PBMCs or T cells enriched from blood (not recorded which). The CDR3 region is CASSPETNIQYF. CDR3 nucleotides: TGCGCCAGCAGCCCGGAGACTAACATTCAGTACTTC.